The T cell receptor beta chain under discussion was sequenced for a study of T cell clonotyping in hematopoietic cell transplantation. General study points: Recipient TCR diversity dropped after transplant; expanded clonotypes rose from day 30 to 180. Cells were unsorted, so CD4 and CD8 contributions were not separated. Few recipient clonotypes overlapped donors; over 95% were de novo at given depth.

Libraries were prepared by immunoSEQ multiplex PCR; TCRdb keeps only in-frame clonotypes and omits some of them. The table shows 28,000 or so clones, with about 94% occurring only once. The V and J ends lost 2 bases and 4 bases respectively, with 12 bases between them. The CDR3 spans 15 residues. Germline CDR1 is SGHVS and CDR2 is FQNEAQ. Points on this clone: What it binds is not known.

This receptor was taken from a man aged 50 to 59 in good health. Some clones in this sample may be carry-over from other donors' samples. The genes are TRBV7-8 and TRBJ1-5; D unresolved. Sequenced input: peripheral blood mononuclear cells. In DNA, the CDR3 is TGTGCCAGCAGCTTAAAATGGGGTGGGAATCAGCCCCAGCATTTT. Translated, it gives CASSLKWGGNQPQHF.